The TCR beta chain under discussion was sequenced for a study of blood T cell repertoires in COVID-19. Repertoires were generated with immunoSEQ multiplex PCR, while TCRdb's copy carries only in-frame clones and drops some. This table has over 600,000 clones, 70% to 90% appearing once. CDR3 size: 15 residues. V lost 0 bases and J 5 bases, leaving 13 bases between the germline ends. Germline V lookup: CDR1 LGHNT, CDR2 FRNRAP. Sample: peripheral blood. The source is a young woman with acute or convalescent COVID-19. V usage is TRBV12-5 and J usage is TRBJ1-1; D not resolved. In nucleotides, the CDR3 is TGTGCTAGTGGTTTGGTAATTCGGGGTGATACTGAAGCTTTCTTT. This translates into CASGLVIRGDTEAFF.